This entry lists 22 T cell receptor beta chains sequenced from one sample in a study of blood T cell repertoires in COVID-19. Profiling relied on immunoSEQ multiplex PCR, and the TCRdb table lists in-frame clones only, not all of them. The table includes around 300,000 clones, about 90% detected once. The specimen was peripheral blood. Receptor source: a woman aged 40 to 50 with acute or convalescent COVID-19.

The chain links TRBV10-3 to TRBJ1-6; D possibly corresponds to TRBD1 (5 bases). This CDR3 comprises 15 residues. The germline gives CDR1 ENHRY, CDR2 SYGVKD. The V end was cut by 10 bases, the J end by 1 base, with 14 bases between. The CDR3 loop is CATHRGRSYNSPLHF. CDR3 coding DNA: TGTGCCACCCACCGGGGGAGGTCCTATAATTCACCCCTCCACTTT.

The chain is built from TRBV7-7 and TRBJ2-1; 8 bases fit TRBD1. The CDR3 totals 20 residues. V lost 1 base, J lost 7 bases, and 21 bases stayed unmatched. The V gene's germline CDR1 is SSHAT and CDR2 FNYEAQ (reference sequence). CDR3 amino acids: CASSLGPGQETLDGWNEQFF. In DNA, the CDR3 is TGTGCCAGCAGCTTAGGGCCGGGACAGGAAACCCTTGACGGGTGGAATGAGCAGTTCTTC.

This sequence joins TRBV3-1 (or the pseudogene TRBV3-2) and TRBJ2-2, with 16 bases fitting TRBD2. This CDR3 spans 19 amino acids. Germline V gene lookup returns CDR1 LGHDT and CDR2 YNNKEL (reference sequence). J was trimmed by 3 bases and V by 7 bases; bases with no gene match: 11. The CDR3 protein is CASTTLPGLAGGYTGELFF. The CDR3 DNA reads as TGTGCCAGCACCACTTTACCGGGACTAGCGGGGGGGTACACCGGGGAGCTGTTTTTT.

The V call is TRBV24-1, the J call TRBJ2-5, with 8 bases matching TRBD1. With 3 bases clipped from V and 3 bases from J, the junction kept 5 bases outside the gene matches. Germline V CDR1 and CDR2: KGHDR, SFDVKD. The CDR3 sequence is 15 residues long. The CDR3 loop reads CATSDLQGGEETQYF. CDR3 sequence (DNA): TGTGCCACCAGTGATCTACAGGGGGGTGAAGAGACCCAGTACTTC.

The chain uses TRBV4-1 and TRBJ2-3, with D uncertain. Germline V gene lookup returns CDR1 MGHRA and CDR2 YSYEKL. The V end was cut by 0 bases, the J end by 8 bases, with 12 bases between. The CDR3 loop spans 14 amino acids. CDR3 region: CASSQDRNSGTQYF. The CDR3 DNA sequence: TGCGCCAGCAGCCAAGATCGGAACTCAGGTACGCAGTATTTT.

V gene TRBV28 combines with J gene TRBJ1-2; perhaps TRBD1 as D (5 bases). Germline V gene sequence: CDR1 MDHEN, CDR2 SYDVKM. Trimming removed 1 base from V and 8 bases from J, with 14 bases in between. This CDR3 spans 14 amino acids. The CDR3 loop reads CASSLFREQDGYTF. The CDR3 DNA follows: TGTGCCAGCAGTTTATTCAGGGAACAAGACGGCTACACCTTC.

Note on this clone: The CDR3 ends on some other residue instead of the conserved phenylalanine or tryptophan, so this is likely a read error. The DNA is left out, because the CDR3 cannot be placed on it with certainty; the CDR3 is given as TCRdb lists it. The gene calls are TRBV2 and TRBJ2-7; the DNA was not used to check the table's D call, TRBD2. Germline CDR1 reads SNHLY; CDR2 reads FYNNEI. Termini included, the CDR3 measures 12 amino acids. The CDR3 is CASSELGTRGMS.

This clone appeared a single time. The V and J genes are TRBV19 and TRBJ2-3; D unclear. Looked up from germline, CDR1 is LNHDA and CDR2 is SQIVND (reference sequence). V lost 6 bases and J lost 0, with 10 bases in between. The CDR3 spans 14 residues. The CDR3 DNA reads TGTGCCAGTAGCCGGGTATTTAGCACAGATACGCAGTATTTT. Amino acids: CASSRVFSTDTQYF. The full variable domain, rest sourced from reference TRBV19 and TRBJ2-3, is DGGITQSPKYLFRKEGQNVTLSCEQNLNHDAMYWYRQDPGQGLRLIYYSQIVNDFQKGDIAEGYSVSREKKESFPLTVTSAQKNPTAFYLCASSRVFSTDTQYFGPGTRLTVL.

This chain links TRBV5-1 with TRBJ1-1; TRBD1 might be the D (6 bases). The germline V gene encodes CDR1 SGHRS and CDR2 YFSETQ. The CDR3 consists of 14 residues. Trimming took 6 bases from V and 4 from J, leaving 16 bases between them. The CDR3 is CASTPGGRSTEAFF. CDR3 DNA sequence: TGCGCCAGCACCCCGGGGGGGCGAAGCACTGAAGCTTTCTTT.

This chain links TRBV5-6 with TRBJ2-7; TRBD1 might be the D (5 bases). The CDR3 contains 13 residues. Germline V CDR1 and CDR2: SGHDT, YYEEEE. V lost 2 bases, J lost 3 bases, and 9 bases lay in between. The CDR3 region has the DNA TGTGCCAGCAGCTTATGGACAATCTACGAGCAGTACGTC. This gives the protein CASSLWTIYEQYV.

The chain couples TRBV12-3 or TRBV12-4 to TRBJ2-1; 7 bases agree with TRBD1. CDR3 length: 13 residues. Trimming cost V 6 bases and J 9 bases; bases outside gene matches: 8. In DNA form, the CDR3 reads TGTGCCAGCAGCCCCACAGGGGTCAGTGAGCAGTTCTTC. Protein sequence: CASSPTGVSEQFF.

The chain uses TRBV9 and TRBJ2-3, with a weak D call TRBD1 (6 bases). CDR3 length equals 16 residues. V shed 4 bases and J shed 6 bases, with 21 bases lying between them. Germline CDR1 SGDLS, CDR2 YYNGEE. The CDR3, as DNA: TGTGCCAGCAGCACCCGACAGGCCCCGATGTCCGATACGCAGTATTTT. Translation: CASSTRQAPMSDTQYF.

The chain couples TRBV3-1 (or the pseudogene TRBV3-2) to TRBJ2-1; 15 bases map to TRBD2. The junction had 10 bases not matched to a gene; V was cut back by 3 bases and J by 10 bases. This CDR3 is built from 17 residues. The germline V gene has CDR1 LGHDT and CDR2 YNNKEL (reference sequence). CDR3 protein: CASSQGLGLAGGLEQFF. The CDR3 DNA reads TGTGCCAGCAGCCAGGGTTTGGGACTAGCGGGGGGCTTGGAGCAGTTCTTC.

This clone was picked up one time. CDR3 nucleotides: TGCGCCAGCAGCTTGGAGCCTAGCGGGGGGAGTGAGACCCAGTACTTC. Translated: CASSLEPSGGSETQYF. This rearrangement joins TRBV5-1 to TRBJ2-5, with 11 nucleotides matching TRBD2. Germline V gene lookup returns CDR1 SGHRS and CDR2 YFSETQ. The CDR3 covers 16 residues. The V and J ends lost 0 bases and 5 bases, in that order; junction bases with no gene match: 6.

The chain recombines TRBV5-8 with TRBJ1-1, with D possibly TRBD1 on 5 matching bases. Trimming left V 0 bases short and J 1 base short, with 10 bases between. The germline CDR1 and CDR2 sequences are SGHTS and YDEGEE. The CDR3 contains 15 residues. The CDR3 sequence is CASSLGVQGNTEAFF. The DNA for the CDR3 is TGTGCCAGCAGCTTGGGGGTTCAGGGGAACACTGAAGCTTTCTTT.

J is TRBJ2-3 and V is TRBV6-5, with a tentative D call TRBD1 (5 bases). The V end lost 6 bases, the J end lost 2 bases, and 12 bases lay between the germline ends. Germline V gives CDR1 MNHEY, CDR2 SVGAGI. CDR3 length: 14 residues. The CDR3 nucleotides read TGTGCCAGCAGCCGGACAATTCTCACAGATACGCAGTATTTT. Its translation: CASSRTILTDTQYF.

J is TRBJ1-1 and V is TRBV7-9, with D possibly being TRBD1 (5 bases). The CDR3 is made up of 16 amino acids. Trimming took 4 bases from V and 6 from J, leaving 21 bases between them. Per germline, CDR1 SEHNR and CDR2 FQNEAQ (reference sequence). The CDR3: CASSSPVRGGRSEAFF. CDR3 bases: TGTGCCAGCAGCTCCCCTGTGCGTGGGGGGAGGTCTGAAGCTTTCTTT.

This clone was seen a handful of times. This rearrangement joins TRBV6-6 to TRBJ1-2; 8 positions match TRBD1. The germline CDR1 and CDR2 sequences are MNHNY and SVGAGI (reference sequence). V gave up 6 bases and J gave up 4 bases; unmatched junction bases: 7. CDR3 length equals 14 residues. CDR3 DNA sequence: TGTGCCAGCAGCCGACAGGGGCTGGCCTATGGCTACACCTTC. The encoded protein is CASSRQGLAYGYTF.

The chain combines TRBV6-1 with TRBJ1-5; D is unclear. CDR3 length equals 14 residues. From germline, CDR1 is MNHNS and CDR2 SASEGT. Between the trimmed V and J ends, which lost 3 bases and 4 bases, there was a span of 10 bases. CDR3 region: CASSERGSNQPQHF. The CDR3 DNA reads TGTGCCAGCAGTGAGCGCGGCAGTAATCAGCCCCAGCATTTT.

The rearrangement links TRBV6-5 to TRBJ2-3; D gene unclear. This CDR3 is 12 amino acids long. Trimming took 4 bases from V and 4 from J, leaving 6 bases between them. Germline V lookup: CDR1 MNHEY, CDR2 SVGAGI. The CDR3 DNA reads TGTGCCAGCAGTTCCGCGGCAGATACGCAGTATTTT. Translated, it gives CASSSAADTQYF.

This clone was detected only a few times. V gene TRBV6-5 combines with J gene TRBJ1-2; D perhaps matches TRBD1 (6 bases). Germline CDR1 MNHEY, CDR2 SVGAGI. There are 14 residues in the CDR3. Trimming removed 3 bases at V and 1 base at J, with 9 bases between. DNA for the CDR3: TGTGCCAGCAGTTATGCCAGGGGTAACTATGGCTACACCTTC. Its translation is CASSYARGNYGYTF.

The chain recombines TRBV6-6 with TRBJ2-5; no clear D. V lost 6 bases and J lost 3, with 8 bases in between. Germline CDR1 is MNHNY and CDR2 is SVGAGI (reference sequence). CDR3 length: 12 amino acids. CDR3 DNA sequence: TGTGCCAGCAGCCGGGTGGAAGAGACCCAGTACTTC. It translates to CASSRVEETQYF.